Listed below are T cell receptor beta chains from one sample, sequenced in a study of blood T cell repertoires in COVID-19. Sequenced by immunoSEQ multiplex PCR; TCRdb stores in-frame clones only, minus some. The repertoire holds 350,000 to 400,000 clones, with roughly 90% as singletons. The sequenced material came from peripheral blood. These receptors were collected from a man aged 18-30 years with active or convalescent COVID-19. Each CDR3 is given with its conserved first and last residue.

V	CDR3
TRBV5-1	CASSWDGQGFSPLHF
TRBV5-1	CASSLDRVTDTQYF
TRBV5-1	CASSLVAGKYGELFF
TRBV2	CASRFTGSINYGYTF
TRBV15	CATSRSGSRGNEQFF
TRBV7-2	CASSLERTGYTGELFF
TRBV28	CASSKQDRGGNTEAFF
TRBV18	CASSPPPGTEAFF
TRBV7-6	CASSLERQNPYEQYF
TRBV5-1	CASSFGTSGTYEQYF
TRBV28	CASSPVSGGVTEAFF
TRBV4-1	CASSRLGLAPNTGELFF
TRBV6-5	CASGPWQVNSYGYTF
TRBV4-3	CASSQRDRGRETQYF
TRBV5-1	CASSPDRGSTYNEQFF
TRBV5-1	CASSLSGRNEKLFF
TRBV3-1/TRBV3-2	CASSRGLAGTSYEQYF
TRBV7-2	CASREVNTGELFF
TRBV4-2	CASSQERGETYNEQFF
TRBV18	CASSPTGGDSNGYTF
TRBV25-1	CASTSIRDARGGDEQFF
TRBV4-3	CASSQGGLAGSTDTQYF
TRBV19	CASSIALDRNNEQFF
TRBV7-3	CASSSGGPSVYTF
TRBV28	CASSSQGRTGVPRDEQYF
TRBV12-3/TRBV12-4	CASTADRGWTQYF
TRBV24-1	CATSGNSYEQYF
TRBV9	CASSVANGQTFQETQYF
TRBV5-6	CASSRDVSTDTQYF
TRBV15	CATSRDLASYEQYF
TRBV11-3	CASRLAGDADTQYF
TRBV6-5	CASILAGGYEQYF
TRBV5-4	CASSKDTNTEAFF
TRBV3-1/TRBV3-2	CASSHPKTSSDEQFF
TRBV15	CATSRVGSTYEQYF
TRBV19	CASIGYNEQFF
TRBV27	CASSPGQGLDKPNTGELFF
TRBV5-6	CASSLRQGVSPLHF
TRBV7-3	CASSRARADEQFF
TRBV4-3	CASSQATPGHERANAGELFF
TRBV19	CASSMAGGNEQFF
TRBV9	CASSVGLAGRGETQYF